This T cell receptor beta chain appears in the sequencing data of a study of radiotherapy plus CTLA-4 blockade in lung cancer. This table comes from immunoSEQ multiplex PCR, and its TCRdb copy is limited to in-frame clones, with some not included. This table holds about 110,000 clones, approximately 87% found once. V lost 4 bases to trimming and J lost 2 bases; unmatched junction nucleotides: 7. The germline V gene has CDR1 SGHVS and CDR2 FNYEAQ. The CDR3 contains 17 residues. This rearrangement joins TRBV7-6 to TRBJ1-6; 8 bases match TRBD1. The sample was peripheral blood, taken from a patient treated with radiotherapy plus ipilimumab. This TCR derives from a human donor with non-small cell lung cancer that progressed on radiotherapy plus ipilimumab. Some clones in this sample may be carry-over from other donors' samples. This chain's CDR3 is CASSSGQVGPYNSPLHF. The DNA of the CDR3 is TGTGCCAGCAGCTCGGGACAGGTGGGACCCTATAATTCACCCCTCCACTTT.